Below are 22 T cell receptor beta chains sequenced from a single sample in a study of Graves' ophthalmopathy and Graves' hyperthyroidism. Amplification from RNA transcripts yielded the TCR beta CDR3 regions. The first round was an RT-PCR with HTBI primers, and the second round was a multiplex PCR. TCRdb processed the multiplex PCR reads anew with MiXCR; each CDR3 protein has one entry. In the table there are around 660,000 distinct CDR3 sequences, under 50% of which are singletons. What was sequenced was peripheral blood. These receptors were collected from an adult man with Graves' ophthalmopathy.

This clonotype was found many times. V usage is TRBV10-2 and J usage is TRBJ1-1; TRBD1 might be the D (6 bases). Per the germline V gene, CDR1 is WSHSY and CDR2 is SAAADI. The CDR3 contains 13 residues. V shed 4 bases and J shed 8 bases, with 14 bases lying between them. The CDR3 spells CASSGQAISEAFF. The CDR3 DNA is TGCGCCAGCAGTGGACAGGCCATATCAGAAGCTTTCTTT.

As concerns this clonotype: The CDR3 does not end in the conserved phenylalanine or tryptophan, so this is likely a read error. The DNA is omitted, as the CDR3 cannot be located on it reliably, and the CDR3 follows TCRdb's listing. This chain links TRBV24-1 with TRBJ2-7; TRBD1 is taken as the D call from the table, unchecked against the DNA. The CDR3 length is 13 residues, termini included. Germline CDR1 is KGHDR and CDR2 is SFDVKD. The CDR3 loop is CATSDPRDTGTGI.

This chain links TRBV10-3 with TRBJ2-7; the match to TRBD1 covers 7 bases. The germline V gene encodes CDR1 ENHRY and CDR2 SYGVKD. This CDR3 region has 13 residues. J gave up 7 bases and V 5 bases, and 8 bases lay outside the gene matches. DNA for the CDR3: TGTGCCATCAGTTTGAAGGGGGCGCGGGAGCAGTACTTC. Its protein is CAISLKGAREQYF.

The chain has TRBV15 and TRBJ2-6; no clear D gene. This CDR3 is 9 amino acids long. The ends were cut back, 4 bases at V and 11 bases at J, with 0 bases in the middle. The V gene's germline CDR1 is LNHNV and CDR2 YYDKDF (reference sequence). The CDR3 region is CATSNVLTF. As DNA, the CDR3 is TGTGCCACCAGCAACGTCCTGACTTTC.

This clonotype was found many times. The chain has TRBV12-3 or TRBV12-4 and TRBJ1-2, with D perhaps matching TRBD1 (6 bases). The CDR3 loop spans 14 amino acids. V was pared by 5 bases and J by 8 bases, with 18 bases between. The DNA for the CDR3 is TGTGCCAGCAGTCCCACCGGGACACGGTTGGGCTACACCTTC. Protein sequence: CASSPTGTRLGYTF.

This clonotype appeared a few times. This sequence joins TRBV6-5 and TRBJ2-5; TRBD1 agrees at 7 bases. This CDR3 has 16 residues. The V segment lost 0 bases and the J segment 2 bases; nucleotides outside the gene matches: 6. Germline V CDR1 and CDR2: MNHEY, SVGAGI. CDR3 nucleotides: TGTGCCAGCAGTTACTCGTCAAGGGGGCTACAAGAGACCCAGTACTTC. Translation gives CASSYSSRGLQETQYF.

The table lists this clonotype with a few counts. V is TRBV4-3 and J is TRBJ1-2; no clear D. Trimming shortened V by 0 bases and J by 1 base, and 9 bases separated the two germline ends. The CDR3 loop spans 15 amino acids. From germline, CDR1 is LGHNA and CDR2 YSLEER. This CDR3 reads CASSQDRYDNYGYTF. Written as DNA, the CDR3 is TGCGCCAGCAGCCAAGATCGGTACGATAACTATGGCTACACCTTC.

The chain employs TRBV20-1 and TRBJ1-5, with unresolved D. V lost 6 bases, J lost 11 bases, and 17 bases lay in between. CDR3 length equals 12 residues. CDR1 and CDR2 (germline): DFQATT, SNEGSKA (reference sequence). CDR3 in amino acids: CSAPGEQETQHF. The CDR3 DNA follows: TGCAGTGCCCCTGGGGAACAAGAGACCCAGCATTTT.

This clonotype was detected ten times or more. The chain has TRBV9 and TRBJ1-3; 7 nucleotides line up with TRBD1. This CDR3 region has 15 residues. Germline CDR1 and CDR2: SGDLS and YYNGEE. J gave up 2 bases and V 2 bases, and 4 bases lay outside the gene matches. DNA for the CDR3: TGTGCCAGCAGCGTCACAGGGGTTCCTGGAAACACCATATATTTT. It codes for CASSVTGVPGNTIYF.

This clonotype was counted ten times or more. V and J are TRBV7-8 and TRBJ1-1; D not resolved. Trimming removed 8 bases at V and 1 base at J, with 11 bases between. The CDR3 spans 13 residues. Looked up from germline, CDR1 is SGHVS and CDR2 is FQNEAQ. The CDR3 region is CASDDMANTEAFF. The CDR3 nucleotides are TGTGCCAGCGACGATATGGCGAACACTGAAGCTTTCTTT.

This chain links TRBV2 with TRBJ1-6; D gene ambiguous. V lost 4 bases, J lost 10 bases, and 8 bases lay in between. Looked up from germline, CDR1 is SNHLY and CDR2 is FYNNEI. CDR3 size: 12 residues. CDR3 nucleotides: TGTGCCAGCAGTGGCTCGAAATCACCCCTCCACTTT. This codes for CASSGSKSPLHF. Using reference TRBV2 and TRBJ1-6 for the parts outside the CDR3, the full variable domain is EPEVTQTPSHQVTQMGQEVILRCVPISNHLYFYWYRQILGQKVEFLVSFYNNEISEKSEIFDDQFSVERPDGSNFTLKIRSTKLEDSAMYFCASSGSKSPLHFGNGTRLTVT.

This clonotype came up many times. V gene TRBV19 combines with J gene TRBJ1-1; a possible D gene is TRBD1 (5 bases). Germline values: CDR1 LNHDA, CDR2 SQIVND (reference sequence). This CDR3 has 13 amino acids. The V gene lost 4 bases and the J gene lost 3 bases, with 9 bases spanning the gap. Written as DNA, the CDR3 is TGTGCCAGTAGTACAGGGACTTACACTGAAGCTTTCTTT. Protein sequence: CASSTGTYTEAFF. Drawing the rest from reference TRBV19 and TRBJ1-1, the complete variable domain is DGGITQSPKYLFRKEGQNVTLSCEQNLNHDAMYWYRQDPGQGLRLIYYSQIVNDFQKGDIAEGYSVSREKKESFPLTVTSAQKNPTAFYLCASSTGTYTEAFFGQGTRLTVV.

At least ten counts were recorded for this clonotype. This chain uses TRBV7-9 with TRBJ2-7, with no clear D. This CDR3 region has 14 residues. Germline assignment: CDR1 SEHNR and CDR2 FQNEAQ (reference sequence). Trimming left V 5 bases short and J 3 bases short, with 14 bases between. Here the CDR3 DNA reads TGTGCCAGCAGCAAAACCCAGACGTACTACGAGCAGTACTTC. Amino acids: CASSKTQTYYEQYF.

The chain carries TRBV7-4 and TRBJ1-2; 7 bases fit TRBD1. Germline CDR1 SGHVT, CDR2 SQSDAQ. The CDR3 runs 14 residues. The V gene end was trimmed by 5 bases and the J gene end by 8 bases; junction bases not matched to a gene: 11. CDR3 residues: CASSTTGIGGGYTF. The CDR3 bases are TGTGCCAGCAGCACGACAGGGATTGGCGGAGGCTACACCTTC.

This clonotype turned up a few times. The junction does not match germline at one end; this may be a read error. The chain employs TRBV2 and TRBJ2-3; D is possibly TRBD1 (6 bases). This CDR3 is 16 amino acids long. CDR1 SNHLY and CDR2 FYNNEI come from the germline V gene. As DNA, the CDR3 is TGTGCCATCAGTGAAACCACAGGGCATGGGGCAGATACGCAGTATTTT. This codes for CAISETTGHGADTQYF.

Details on this clonotype: This clone may be a read error of a much larger clone one base away. The chain employs TRBV7-2 and TRBJ2-2; the match to TRBD2 covers 12 bases. This CDR3 is 19 amino acids long. The V and J ends lost 3 bases and 6 bases, in that order; junction bases with no gene match: 14. The germline CDR1 and CDR2 sequences are SGHTA and FQGNSA. In DNA form, the CDR3 reads TGTGCCAGCAGCTTGGCCCTCCGTGGGGCTAGCGGGGGGGCCGGGGAGCTGTTTTTT. The encoded protein is CASSLALRGASGGAGELFF.

The V gene is TRBV10-3, the J gene TRBJ1-6; 9 bases are shared with TRBD1. Losses at the gene ends were 6 bases for V and 10 bases for J; bases not matched to a gene: 10. Germline CDR1 ENHRY, CDR2 SYGVKD. The CDR3 has 15 amino acids. DNA of the CDR3: TGTGCCATCAGCCGGAGGGGACAGGGCCTGTCACCCCTCCACTTT. It translates to CAISRRGQGLSPLHF.

This clonotype occurred many times. The rearrangement uses TRBV9 and TRBJ1-3, with D uncertain. V was pared by 4 bases and J by 8 bases, with 16 bases between. From germline, CDR1 is SGDLS and CDR2 YYNGEE. The CDR3 is 14 residues long. CDR3 loop: CASSRQESPDTIYF. As DNA, the CDR3 is TGTGCCAGCAGCCGACAAGAGAGTCCGGACACCATATATTTT.

The chain uses TRBV10-3 and TRBJ2-7; TRBD1 matches at 11 bases. The CDR3 loop spans 15 amino acids. Germline loops: CDR1 ENHRY, CDR2 SYGVKD. V trimming: 6 bases; J trimming: 2 bases; junction bases outside the gene matches: 6. CDR3 protein: CAISARTGGAYEQYF. The CDR3, as DNA: TGTGCCATCAGCGCCCGGACAGGGGGCGCCTACGAGCAGTACTTC.

Only one count was recorded for this clonotype. The rearrangement uses TRBV20-1 and TRBJ1-6; 9 nucleotides match TRBD1. The CDR3 contains 14 residues. From germline, CDR1 is DFQATT and CDR2 SNEGSKA (reference sequence). After removal of 3 bases from V and 9 bases from J, the junction contained 6 bases not matched to a gene. Here the CDR3 reads CSARPRQGVSPLHF. For the CDR3, the DNA is TGCAGTGCTAGGCCTAGACAGGGGGTTTCACCCCTCCACTTT.

This clonotype was counted many times. The V gene is TRBV7-6, the J gene TRBJ1-1; D not resolved. The germline gives CDR1 SGHVS, CDR2 FNYEAQ. V lost 7 bases to trimming and J lost 4 bases, with 13 bases between them. The CDR3 has 13 amino acids. CDR3 sequence (DNA): TGTGCCAGCACCCCCGGCCGAGGCACTGAAGCTTTCTTT. This encodes CASTPGRGTEAFF.

The chain has TRBV15 and TRBJ2-1, with D possibly matching TRBD1 (6 bases). Germline V gene data show CDR1 as LNHNV and CDR2 as YYDKDF (reference sequence). This CDR3 contains 15 residues. V was cut by 0 bases and J by 7 bases, with 13 bases left in between. CDR3 DNA: TGTGCCACCAGCAGAGATCGACAGGTAGTGAATGAGCAGTTCTTC. Residues: CATSRDRQVVNEQFF. Full variable domain (rest looked up from reference TRBV15 and TRBJ2-1): DAMVIQNPRYQVTQFGKPVTLSCSQTLNHNVMYWYQQKSSQAPKLLFHYYDKDFNNEADTPDNFQSRRPNTSFCFLDIRSPGLGDTAMYLCATSRDRQVVNEQFFGPGTRLTVL.